Below are 4 T cell receptor beta chains sequenced from a single sample in a study of blood T cells in healthy people across ages. Primers used in a second PCR of roughly 6 to 12 cycles were a sample-barcoded 5' primer and a J-beta primer mix. TCRdb passed the 5' RACE reads through MiXCR, listing each CDR3 protein once. Of over a million distinct CDR3 sequences listed, 55% to 75% are singletons. Sequenced material: blood. Receptor source: a young man in good health.

This clonotype has a handful of counts. CDR3 sequence (DNA): TGTGCCAGCCGTCTAGCGGGCCGACCGGAGGGATCCTACAATGAGCAGTTCTTC. It encodes CASRLAGRPEGSYNEQFF. The V and J genes are TRBV28 and TRBJ2-1, with 8 bases aligning to TRBD2. This CDR3 has 18 residues. V lost 8 bases, J lost 1 base, and 16 bases stayed unmatched. Looked up from germline, CDR1 is MDHEN and CDR2 is SYDVKM.

Only a few counts were recorded for this clonotype. The chain combines TRBV7-2 with TRBJ2-1; D gene ambiguous. Trimming removed 3 bases at V and 6 bases at J, with 18 bases between. This CDR3 spans 16 amino acids. Per germline, CDR1 SGHTA and CDR2 FQGNSA. DNA of the CDR3: TGTGCCAGCAGCTTTCAGGCTCTTTCTCCCCTCAATGAGCAGTTCTTC. It codes for CASSFQALSPLNEQFF.

The J gene is TRBJ2-3, the V gene TRBV6-5, with a weak D call TRBD2 (6 bases). The CDR3 covers 15 residues. The germline V gene encodes CDR1 MNHEY and CDR2 SVGAGI. The ends were cut back, 7 bases at V and 1 base at J, with 15 bases in the middle. In DNA form, the CDR3 reads TGTGCCAGCACGGGAGCGGGTAGGGGCACAGATACGCAGTATTTT. Amino acid sequence: CASTGAGRGTDTQYF.

The genes are TRBV7-9 and TRBJ1-2; 11 positions match TRBD1. The ends lost 1 base at V and 6 bases at J; junction bases unmatched: 7. The CDR3 contains 16 residues. Germline V gives CDR1 SEHNR, CDR2 FQNEAQ (reference sequence). CDR3 region: CASSLVSGTGGHGYTF. CDR3 DNA: TGTGCCAGCAGCTTAGTATCCGGGACAGGGGGTCATGGCTACACCTTC.